Shown below are 17 T cell receptor beta chains from a single sample sequenced in a study of Graves' ophthalmopathy and Graves' hyperthyroidism. Amplification from RNA transcripts yielded the TCR beta CDR3 regions. Amplification began with first-round RT-PCR using HTBI primers, then second-round multiplex PCR was performed. In TCRdb, the multiplex PCR reads were re-called with MiXCR into one record per CDR3 protein. The data show hundreds of thousands of distinct CDR3 sequences, around 20% seen once. The specimen was peripheral blood. Receptors were obtained from a woman in her late teens or twenties with stable Graves' hyperthyroidism.

The genes are TRBV6-5 and TRBJ2-2; D ambiguous. V was shortened by 0 bases and J by 8 bases, with 13 bases between the two germline ends. Germline-derived CDR1 and CDR2 are MNHEY and SVGAGI. CDR3 length equals 15 residues. CDR3 in DNA: TGTGCCAGCAGTTACTCTCGACTCTGGCGGGGGGAGCTGTTTTTT. Translated, it gives CASSYSRLWRGELFF.

This clonotype has ten or more counts. The V and J genes are TRBV10-2 and TRBJ1-5; D might be TRBD1 (5 bases). Trimming cost V 8 bases and J 4 bases, with 12 bases left between them. This CDR3 is 13 amino acids long. Germline V CDR1 and CDR2: WSHSY, SAAADI. The CDR3 bases are TGCGCCAGCTGTGGCAGGGTAAATCAGCCCCAGCATTTT. As protein: CASCGRVNQPQHF.

This clonotype occurred a few times. V is TRBV5-1 and J is TRBJ1-5; D remains ambiguous. The CDR3 spans 14 residues. The V gene lost 4 bases and the J gene lost 6 bases, with 14 bases spanning the gap. Germline V gene lookup returns CDR1 SGHRS and CDR2 YFSETQ. The CDR3 loop reads CASSLIGVGQPQHF. CDR3 in DNA: TGCGCCAGCAGCCTAATTGGGGTTGGTCAGCCCCAGCATTTT.

The table lists this clonotype with many counts. This chain links TRBV28 with TRBJ1-1, with D unresolved. Trimming stripped 8 bases from V and 7 bases from J, with 11 bases between. The CDR3 totals 11 residues. Germline values: CDR1 MDHEN, CDR2 SYDVKM. DNA of the CDR3: TGTGCCAGCTGGGTGGTCGGTGAAGCTTTCTTT. Residues: CASWVVGEAFF.

As regards this clonotype: A junction boundary mismatches the germline segment, possibly from a read error. The chain employs TRBV7-2 and TRBJ2-5; no clear D gene. From germline, CDR1 is SGHTA and CDR2 FQGNSA. This CDR3 has 12 amino acids. This CDR3 reads CASSLSRWTQYF. CDR3 nucleotides: TGTGCCAGTAGCTTATCGCGGTGGACCCAGTACTTC.

This clonotype was recorded at least ten times. The chain couples TRBV6-1 to TRBJ1-5, with a weak D call TRBD1 (6 bases). The CDR3 loop spans 16 amino acids. Germline V lookup: CDR1 MNHNS, CDR2 SASEGT. V dropped 4 bases and J dropped 1 base, with 14 bases sitting between them. The CDR3 protein is CASSADRYRSNQPQHF. CDR3 DNA sequence: TGTGCCAGCAGTGCAGACAGGTACCGGAGCAATCAGCCCCAGCATTTT.

This clonotype was counted a few times. This rearrangement joins TRBV18 to TRBJ2-2; 10 bases match TRBD1. The CDR3 totals 15 residues. J lost 5 bases, V lost 3 bases, and 3 bases had no gene match. Germline values: CDR1 KGHSH, CDR2 LQKENI. The CDR3 loop reads CASSPPGQGTGELFF. The CDR3 nucleotides read TGTGCCAGCTCACCGCCGGGACAGGGGACCGGGGAGCTGTTTTTT. Supplemented by reference TRBV18 and TRBJ2-2, the full variable domain reads NAGVMQNPRHLVRRRGQEARLRCSPMKGHSHVYWYRQLPEEGLKFMVYLQKENIIDESGMPKERFSAEFPKEGPSILRIQQVVRGDSAAYFCASSPPGQGTGELFFGEGSRLTVL.

This clonotype was counted many times. Since the CDR3 does not end with the conserved phenylalanine or tryptophan, this likely comes from a read error. V gene TRBV19 combines with J gene TRBJ1-1; D possibly corresponds to TRBD1 (6 bases). The germline CDR1 and CDR2 sequences are LNHDA and SQIVND (reference sequence). The ends were cut back, 5 bases at V and 4 bases at J, with 8 bases in the middle. CDR3 length: 12 amino acids. The CDR3 sequence is CASSFRGTEAFL. CDR3 sequence (DNA): TGTGCCAGTAGTTTCAGGGGCACTGAAGCTTTCCTT.

This chain joins TRBV15 and TRBJ2-7; TRBD2 aligns across 11 bases. The V segment lost 6 bases and the J segment 5 bases; nucleotides outside the gene matches: 3. The CDR3 contains 13 residues. Germline CDR1 and CDR2: LNHNV and YYDKDF (reference sequence). The CDR3 sequence: CATRASGRNEQYF. In DNA, the CDR3 is TGTGCCACCAGGGCTAGCGGGAGGAACGAGCAGTACTTC. The complete variable domain, with remaining parts taken from reference TRBV15 and TRBJ2-7, reads DAMVIQNPRYQVTQFGKPVTLSCSQTLNHNVMYWYQQKSSQAPKLLFHYYDKDFNNEADTPDNFQSRRPNTSFCFLDIRSPGLGDTAMYLCATRASGRNEQYFGPGTRLTVT.

This clonotype was counted many times. The rearrangement uses TRBV28 and TRBJ2-2, with D unclear. Germline assignment: CDR1 MDHEN and CDR2 SYDVKM. V was cut by 7 bases and J by 9 bases, with 9 bases left in between. The CDR3 loop spans 11 amino acids. Written as DNA, the CDR3 is TGTGCCAGCACTACGGCTCGGGAGCTGTTTTTT. Protein: CASTTARELFF.

The count of this clonotype is one. The junction shows a germline mismatch at one end, possibly a read error. The chain employs TRBV7-2 and TRBJ2-7, with D perhaps TRBD1 (6 bases). The CDR3 extends over 15 amino acids. Germline V gives CDR1 SGHTA, CDR2 FQGNSA. CDR3 protein: CASSLAYGGSAEQCF. The CDR3 coding sequence is TGTGCCAGCAGCTTAGCCTATGGGGGCTCTGCCGAGCAGTGCTTC.

V gene TRBV19 combines with J gene TRBJ1-1; D possibly corresponds to TRBD1 (5 bases). CDR1 and CDR2 (germline): LNHDA, SQIVND (reference sequence). V was shortened by 7 bases and J by 1 base, with 13 bases between the two germline ends. This CDR3 spans 14 amino acids. In nucleotides, the CDR3 is TGTGCCAGTACCCCATCGCAGGGGAACACTGAAGCTTTCTTT. The encoded protein is CASTPSQGNTEAFF.

This clonotype has at least ten counts. The chain is built from TRBV6-2 or TRBV6-3 and TRBJ1-1; D not certain. V was clipped by 6 bases and J by 1 base, with 9 bases between them. Germline lookup yields CDR1 MNHEY and CDR2 SVGEGT. The CDR3 contains 13 residues. Written as DNA, the CDR3 is TGTGCCAGCAGGGGCGTTGGGAACACTGAAGCTTTCTTT. Its protein product is CASRGVGNTEAFF.

The chain uses TRBV4-2 and TRBJ2-7; 8 bases map to TRBD2. Germline CDR1 is LGHNA and CDR2 is YNFKEQ. The CDR3 is 17 residues long. V lost 0 bases, J lost 5 bases, and 12 bases stayed unmatched. The DNA of the CDR3 is TGTGCCAGCAGCCAAGAAGAGGGCAGCGGGAGCCGCAACGAGCAGTACTTC. It translates to CASSQEEGSGSRNEQYF.

This clonotype appeared many times. The chain carries TRBV12-5 and TRBJ2-5; D call uncertain. Germline CDR1 and CDR2: LGHNT and FRNRAP. The CDR3 runs 11 residues. V lost 4 bases to trimming and J lost 3 bases, with 3 bases between them. In nucleotides, the CDR3 is TGTGCTAGTGGTTCGGAAGAGACCCAGTACTTC. It specifies CASGSEETQYF.

This clonotype was seen at least ten times. The rearrangement joins TRBV6-2 or TRBV6-3 to TRBJ2-3; D call uncertain. CDR1 is MNHEY and CDR2 is SVGEGT in the germline V gene. Trimming cost V 6 bases and J 7 bases, with 8 bases left between them. The CDR3 is made up of 11 amino acids. CDR3 bases: TGTGCCAGCAGCGAAAGCAATACGCAGTATTTT. Its protein product is CASSESNTQYF.

This clonotype occurred many times. V gene TRBV2 combines with J gene TRBJ1-2; D call uncertain. This CDR3 spans 14 amino acids. Germline V gene data show CDR1 as SNHLY and CDR2 as FYNNEI. The V end was cut by 5 bases, the J end by 0 bases, with 10 bases between. The CDR3 is CASSPDGSNYGYTF. In DNA, the CDR3 is TGTGCCAGCAGTCCGGACGGGTCTAACTATGGCTACACCTTC. Looking up the rest from reference TRBV2 and TRBJ1-2 gives the full variable domain: EPEVTQTPSHQVTQMGQEVILRCVPISNHLYFYWYRQILGQKVEFLVSFYNNEISEKSEIFDDQFSVERPDGSNFTLKIRSTKLEDSAMYFCASSPDGSNYGYTFGSGTRLTVV.